This T cell receptor beta chain was recovered during a study of metastatic and nonmetastatic thyroid tumors. Looking at the study overall: Blood and tumor or nodule tissue repertoires from malignant and benign thyroid patients were compared.

The CDR3 is made up of 14 amino acids. The V and J ends lost 5 bases and 4 bases respectively, with 14 bases between them. Germline values: CDR1 MNHNS, CDR2 SASEGT. Many counts were recorded for this clone. No patient had received any treatment before thyroid surgery. TCRdb re-analyzed the PCR reads through MiXCR. The sample carries about 64,000 clones, approximately 4.1% recorded once. The sample consisted of blood. This clonotype originated in a female donor with papillary thyroid cancer or a benign thyroid nodule (not recorded which). Some clones in this sample may be carry-over from other donors' samples. The rearrangement uses TRBV6-1 and TRBJ1-1, with D possibly matching TRBD1 (5 bases). The CDR3 coding sequence is TGTGCCAGCAGTTTCCGGGACTCTCCCACTGAAGCTTTCTTT. Its translation: CASSFRDSPTEAFF.